Below are 2 T cell receptor beta chains sequenced from a single sample in a study of Graves' ophthalmopathy and Graves' hyperthyroidism. Amplification from RNA transcripts yielded the TCR beta CDR3 regions. After a first-round RT-PCR with HTBI primers, a second-round multiplex PCR was run. One entry per CDR3 protein, called by TCRdb with MiXCR from the multiplex PCR reads. The table lists over a million distinct CDR3 sequences, 35% to 45% of them singletons. The source material was peripheral blood or thyroid tissue (not recorded which). These receptors were obtained from an adult man with Graves' hyperthyroidism.

This clonotype was counted at least ten times. The V and J genes are TRBV7-9 and TRBJ2-7; D is possibly TRBD2 (6 bases). The CDR3 length is 13 residues. The V end was cut by 3 bases, the J end by 4 bases, with 10 bases between. CDR1 is SEHNR and CDR2 is FQNEAQ in the germline V gene (reference sequence). The CDR3 DNA is TGTGCCAGCAGCTTCGGGAGACAATACGAGCAGTACTTC. This encodes CASSFGRQYEQYF.

The J gene is TRBJ2-7, the V gene TRBV10-2; 9 bases fit TRBD2. Germline CDR1 reads WSHSY; CDR2 reads SAAADI. The CDR3 is 20 residues long. With V trimmed by 4 bases and J by 0 bases, 19 bases remained unmatched. The CDR3 loop reads CASSALPLVAGAFSSYEQYF. The CDR3 DNA sequence: TGCGCCAGCAGTGCACTTCCATTAGTAGCGGGAGCTTTTTCCTCCTACGAGCAGTACTTC.